This T cell receptor beta chain was captured in a study of blood T cell repertoires in COVID-19. Some clones are missing from TCRdb's copy, which holds only in-frame ones; the method was immunoSEQ multiplex PCR. Counted here are about 54,000 clones, 65% to 90% occurring once; the ten biggest clones make up approximately 27%. This TCR came from a human donor in a cohort sampled during active COVID-19. The sample consisted of peripheral blood.

The CDR3 coding sequence is TGTGCCAGCAGCTTCAGGCGGGGGGTTTACAATGAGCAGTTCTTC. Encoded protein: CASSFRRGVYNEQFF. The chain recombines TRBV5-6 with TRBJ2-1; 8 nucleotides line up with TRBD2. CDR1 and CDR2 from the germline V gene are SGHDT and YYEEEE. CDR3 length: 15 residues. Trimming took 2 bases from V and 4 from J; bases not matched to a gene: 5.